The next 18 T cell receptor beta chains were all read from a single sample in a study of T cell clonotyping in hematopoietic cell transplantation. The data were produced by immunoSEQ multiplex PCR, yet TCRdb's version contains in-frame clones alone and is incomplete. This repertoire shows about 36,000 clones, approximately 88% found once; its top ten account for nearly 2%. Sequenced sample: peripheral blood mononuclear cells. The receptors were gathered from a woman aged 40 to 50 in good health. Some clones in this sample may be carry-over from other donors' samples.

The V call is TRBV12-5, the J call TRBJ2-5; 10 positions agree with TRBD2. The CDR3 consists of 19 residues. V gave up 2 bases and J gave up 1 base; unmatched junction bases: 13. Germline CDR1 reads LGHNT; CDR2 reads FRNRAP. The CDR3 DNA follows: TGTGCTAGTGGTTTGACCACCGAGTGGGGGACTAGCGCCCAAGAGACCCAGTACTTC. This codes for CASGLTTEWGTSAQETQYF.

The chain recombines TRBV5-1 with TRBJ2-5, with 11 nucleotides matching TRBD1. Losses at the gene ends were 1 base for V and 1 base for J; bases not matched to a gene: 6. The CDR3 is 17 amino acids. The germline CDR1 and CDR2 sequences are SGHRS and YFSETQ. The CDR3 DNA is TGCGCCAGCAGCTTGCGTCCTGGGACAGGGGGCCAAGAGACCCAGTACTTC. Its protein product is CASSLRPGTGGQETQYF. Using reference TRBV5-1 and TRBJ2-5 for the parts outside the CDR3, the full variable domain is KAGVTQTPRYLIKTRGQQVTLSCSPISGHRSVSWYQQTPGQGLQFLFEYFSETQRNKGNFPGRFSGRQFSNSRSEMNVSTLELGDSALYLCASSLRPGTGGQETQYFGPGTRLLVL.

The rearrangement uses TRBV11-3 and TRBJ2-5; D gene unclear. The V end was cut by 5 bases, the J end by 3 bases, with 10 bases between. CDR3 length equals 13 residues. Germline CDR1 is SGHNT and CDR2 is YENEEA. This CDR3 reads CASSEGGEETQYF. In DNA form, the CDR3 reads TGTGCCAGCAGCGAAGGTGGGGAAGAGACCCAGTACTTC.

The rearrangement links TRBV25-1 to TRBJ2-3; possibly TRBD1 for D (5 bases). From germline, CDR1 is MGHDK and CDR2 SYGVNS. V was cut by 8 bases and J by 1 base, with 10 bases left in between. This CDR3 contains 13 residues. The CDR3 nucleotides read TGTGCCAGCGGGGCTTCGGGCACAGATACGCAGTATTTT. It specifies CASGASGTDTQYF.

The V and J genes are TRBV27 and TRBJ2-2; the match to TRBD1 covers 10 bases. There are 14 residues in the CDR3. Per the germline V gene, CDR1 is MNHEY and CDR2 is SMNVEV (reference sequence). The V segment lost 5 bases and the J segment 5 bases; nucleotides outside the gene matches: 2. CDR3 sequence: CASSRQGATGELFF. In nucleotides, the CDR3 is TGTGCCAGCAGTCGACAGGGGGCGACCGGGGAGCTGTTTTTT.

The chain couples TRBV5-6 to TRBJ1-1; D is unclear. V dropped 2 bases and J dropped 6 bases, with 11 bases sitting between them. CDR1 SGHDT and CDR2 YYEEEE come from the germline V gene. The CDR3 is 13 amino acids. Written as DNA, the CDR3 is TGTGCCAGCAGCTTCCGAGCCTCTTCTGAAGCTTTCTTT. Protein product: CASSFRASSEAFF.

The chain employs TRBV5-6 and TRBJ2-7; TRBD1 aligns across 10 bases. The J segment lost 4 bases and the V segment lost 3 bases, leaving 1 base of the junction unmatched. CDR1 SGHDT and CDR2 YYEEEE come from the germline V gene. This CDR3 region has 13 residues. The CDR3 bases are TGTGCCAGCAGCTGGGACAGGGGATACGAGCAGTACTTC. Translated, it gives CASSWDRGYEQYF.

The chain joins TRBV6-4 to TRBJ2-1; D uncertain. The V end lost 0 bases, the J end lost 7 bases, and 10 bases lay between the germline ends. This CDR3 has 14 residues. Germline loops: CDR1 MRHNA, CDR2 SNTAGT. The CDR3 DNA reads as TGTGCCAGCAGTGACTCGATCTGGGATAATGAGCAGTTCTTC. Its translation: CASSDSIWDNEQFF.

As for this clone: Compared with germline, one end of the junction differs, possibly owing to a read error. The chain employs TRBV6-1 and TRBJ2-1; tentative D call: TRBD2 (5 bases). CDR1 and CDR2 (germline): MNHNS, SASEGT. CDR3 length: 14 residues. CDR3 residues: CATTRSGLYNEQIF. The CDR3 coding sequence is TGTGCCACGACACGAAGCGGACTGTACAATGAGCAGATCTTC.

The chain carries TRBV25-1 and TRBJ2-7; 9 bases align to TRBD2. The CDR3 totals 16 residues. The germline V gene has CDR1 MGHDK and CDR2 SYGVNS. V shed 2 bases, J shed 3 bases, and the junction held 8 bases outside the gene matches. CDR3 loop: CASSERGSGRLYEQYF. The DNA for the CDR3 is TGTGCCAGCAGTGAAAGGGGGAGCGGGAGGCTCTACGAGCAGTACTTC.

J is TRBJ1-1 and V is TRBV6-6; D is undetermined. This CDR3 is built from 14 residues. Between the trimmed V and J ends, which lost 2 bases and 1 base, there was a span of 8 bases. Germline V gene data show CDR1 as MNHNY and CDR2 as SVGAGI (reference sequence). The CDR3 reads CASSYEPRNTEAFF. CDR3 coding DNA: TGTGCCAGCAGTTACGAACCGAGGAACACTGAAGCTTTCTTT.

This chain uses TRBV5-1 with TRBJ1-2; TRBD1 agrees at 11 bases. Losses at the gene ends were 4 bases for V and 8 bases for J; bases not matched to a gene: 7. The CDR3 extends over 14 amino acids. Germline values: CDR1 SGHRS, CDR2 YFSETQ. The CDR3 protein is CASSTGQGAEGYTF. CDR3 bases: TGCGCCAGCAGCACAGGACAGGGGGCGGAAGGCTACACCTTC.

The V gene is TRBV5-1, the J gene TRBJ1-5; the D is unclear. This CDR3 is built from 15 residues. Germline V gene lookup returns CDR1 SGHRS and CDR2 YFSETQ. The V and J ends lost 0 bases and 0 bases respectively, with 7 bases between them. This chain's CDR3 is CASSLEGYSNQPQHF. The DNA for the CDR3 is TGCGCCAGCAGCTTGGAGGGTTATAGCAATCAGCCCCAGCATTTT.

The chain recombines TRBV6-5 with TRBJ2-1; 7 nucleotides agree with TRBD1. Germline loops: CDR1 MNHEY, CDR2 SVGAGI. The CDR3 totals 15 residues. The V gene end was trimmed by 5 bases and the J gene end by 6 bases; junction bases not matched to a gene: 10. For the CDR3, the DNA is TGTGCCAGCAGTCCTCGTGAGGACAGGCCCAATGAGCAGTTCTTC. Translation gives CASSPREDRPNEQFF.

The table lists this clone with a few counts. J is TRBJ2-3 and V is TRBV4-2; no clear D. V was pared by 2 bases and J by 6 bases, with 6 bases between. Germline V lookup: CDR1 LGHNA, CDR2 YNFKEQ. The length of the CDR3 is 12 residues. CDR3 region: CASSQSGDTQYF. The DNA of the CDR3 is TGTGCCAGCAGCCAAAGTGGGGATACGCAGTATTTT.

The V gene is TRBV9, the J gene TRBJ2-2; D perhaps matches TRBD2 (6 bases). V shed 0 bases and J shed 2 bases, with 11 bases lying between them. Germline V CDR1 and CDR2: SGDLS, YYNGEE. This CDR3 is 16 amino acids long. CDR3 in DNA: TGTGCCAGCAGCGTAGGCCTAGCGCTAAACACCGGGGAGCTGTTTTTT. This encodes CASSVGLALNTGELFF. Full variable domain (remainder filled in from reference TRBV9 and TRBJ2-2): DSGVTQTPKHLITATGQRVTLRCSPRSGDLSVYWYQQSLDQGLQFLIQYYNGEERAKGNILERFSAQQFPDLHSELNLSSLELGDSALYFCASSVGLALNTGELFFGEGSRLTVL.

This sequence joins TRBV28 and TRBJ1-2; D unclear. Trimming shortened V by 5 bases and J by 14 bases, and 15 bases separated the two germline ends. The CDR3 has 11 amino acids. The germline V gene has CDR1 MDHEN and CDR2 SYDVKM. CDR3 coding DNA: TGTGCCAGCAGTAGTGACATACCGTTAACCTTC. Translated: CASSSDIPLTF.

The genes are TRBV5-1 and TRBJ1-4; 8 bases align to TRBD1. The CDR3 extends over 15 amino acids. V lost 4 bases and J lost 7; bases outside the gene matches: 9. Per the germline V gene, CDR1 is SGHRS and CDR2 is YFSETQ. This CDR3 reads CASSRTGSSGEKLFF. CDR3 coding DNA: TGCGCCAGCAGCAGGACAGGGTCGTCAGGTGAAAAACTGTTTTTT.